A single sample gave rise to the 3 T cell receptor beta chains below, sequenced in a study of cytomegalovirus exposure and HLA in healthy donors. The primer mix had 60 Vbeta and 13 Jbeta primers. Repertoires were generated with immunoSEQ multiplex PCR, while TCRdb's copy carries only in-frame clones and drops some. The sample has some 170,000 clones; 77% are singletons. Sequencing was done on a sample of PBMCs. The receptors shown here come from a young woman in good health and CMV-seronegative.

The J gene is TRBJ1-1, the V gene TRBV29-1; no clear D. V was cut by 4 bases and J by 7 bases, with 10 bases left in between. CDR1 is SQVTM and CDR2 is ANQGSEA in the germline V gene. CDR3 length: 11 amino acids. The CDR3 nucleotides are TGCAGCGTTGGAGGTAATTTTGAAGCTTTCTTT. This encodes CSVGGNFEAFF.

The chain is built from TRBV5-1 and TRBJ2-1; 9 nucleotides line up with TRBD2. This CDR3 is 17 amino acids long. The V gene end was trimmed by 0 bases and the J gene end by 7 bases; junction bases not matched to a gene: 11. The germline gives CDR1 SGHRS, CDR2 YFSETQ. This CDR3 reads CASSLDAAAGGWNEQFF. DNA for the CDR3: TGCGCCAGCAGCTTGGATGCGGCAGCGGGGGGTTGGAATGAGCAGTTCTTC.

The rearrangement joins TRBV4-2 to TRBJ2-1, with 7 positions matching TRBD2. Germline V gene data show CDR1 as LGHNA and CDR2 as YNFKEQ. V gave up 4 bases and J gave up 7 bases; unmatched junction bases: 7. The CDR3 consists of 14 residues. Written as DNA, the CDR3 is TGTGCCAGCAGCCGAGGACTAGACTCGAATGAGCAGTTCTTC. This codes for CASSRGLDSNEQFF.